This TCR beta chain came from a study of T cells in Graves' hyperthyroidism and ophthalmopathy. Regarding the study as a whole: Blood also showed most of the thyroid clonotypes that were expanded above 0.001.

Ten or more counts support this clonotype. Its antigen is as yet unknown. CDR3 size: 14 residues. Germline CDR1 reads DFQATT; CDR2 reads SNEGSKA (reference sequence). The V and J ends lost 8 bases and 4 bases, in that order; junction bases with no gene match: 13. Amplification yielded TCR beta CDR3 regions, with RNA transcripts as the source. In the first-round RT-PCR of the TCR CDR3, the HTBI primer set was used. TCRdb used MiXCR to reprocess the multiplex PCR reads, holding one entry per CDR3 protein. The table records about 400,000 distinct CDR3 sequences, roughly 14% of them present only once. Sequencing was carried out using blood. This clonotype was sampled from a man aged 18 to 30 with Graves' ophthalmopathy. The chain uses TRBV20-1 and TRBJ1-1; 7 nucleotides align to TRBD1. The CDR3 DNA is TGCAGTCCGTTTGACAGGGATCGCCCCACTGAAGCTTTCTTT. It codes for CSPFDRDRPTEAFF.